This T cell receptor beta chain was found in a study of blood T cell repertoires in COVID-19. Here immunoSEQ multiplex PCR was the method, and the copy in TCRdb shows in-frame clones only, minus some. Of nearly 350,000 clones detected, roughly 87% appear once; the ten largest clones hold approximately 0.93%. Participants were placed into cohorts based on the clinical history they reported. CDR3 length equals 14 residues. Germline values: CDR1 KGHDR, CDR2 SFDVKD. Trimming at V came to 5 bases and at J to 8 bases, leaving 9 bases not matched to a gene. This TCR was sampled from a woman in her twenties or thirties who had recovered from COVID-19. The chain carries TRBV24-1 and TRBJ1-2, with TRBD1 matching 8 bases. What was sequenced was PBMCs or T cells enriched from blood (not recorded which). The CDR3 region is CATSVGTGPSGYTF. The CDR3 DNA reads as TGTGCCACCAGTGTAGGGACAGGTCCTAGCGGCTACACCTTC.